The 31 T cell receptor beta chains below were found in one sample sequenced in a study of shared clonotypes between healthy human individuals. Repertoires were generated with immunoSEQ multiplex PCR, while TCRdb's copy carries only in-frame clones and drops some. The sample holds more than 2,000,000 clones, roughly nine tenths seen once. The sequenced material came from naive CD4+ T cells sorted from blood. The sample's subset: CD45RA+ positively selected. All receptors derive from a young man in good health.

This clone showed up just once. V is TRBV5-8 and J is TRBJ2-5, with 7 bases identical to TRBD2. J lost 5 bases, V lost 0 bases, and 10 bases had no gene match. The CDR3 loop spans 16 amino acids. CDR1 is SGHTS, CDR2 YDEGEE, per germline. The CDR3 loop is CASSLGYRGVDETQYF. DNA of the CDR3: TGTGCCAGCAGCTTGGGGTATCGGGGGGTCGACGAGACCCAGTACTTC.

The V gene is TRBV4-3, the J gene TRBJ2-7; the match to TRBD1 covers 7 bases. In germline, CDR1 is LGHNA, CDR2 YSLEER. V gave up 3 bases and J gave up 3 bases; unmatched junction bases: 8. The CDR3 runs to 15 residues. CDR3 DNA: TGCGCCAGCAGCCACTACTCGACAGGGAACTACGAGCAGTACTTC. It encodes CASSHYSTGNYEQYF.

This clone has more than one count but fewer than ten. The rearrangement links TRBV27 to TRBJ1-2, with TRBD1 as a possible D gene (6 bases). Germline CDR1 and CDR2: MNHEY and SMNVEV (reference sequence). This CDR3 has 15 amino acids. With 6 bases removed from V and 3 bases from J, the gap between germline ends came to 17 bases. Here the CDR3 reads CASRRGVDSYYGYTF. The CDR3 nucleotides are TGTGCCAGCAGGAGAGGGGTGGACAGCTACTATGGCTACACCTTC.

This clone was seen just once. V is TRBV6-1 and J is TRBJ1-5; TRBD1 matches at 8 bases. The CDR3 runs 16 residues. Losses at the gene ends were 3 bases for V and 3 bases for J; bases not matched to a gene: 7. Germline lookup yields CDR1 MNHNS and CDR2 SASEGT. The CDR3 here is CASSDGDRGYNQPQHF. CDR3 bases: TGTGCCAGCAGTGACGGAGACAGGGGCTACAATCAGCCCCAGCATTTT.

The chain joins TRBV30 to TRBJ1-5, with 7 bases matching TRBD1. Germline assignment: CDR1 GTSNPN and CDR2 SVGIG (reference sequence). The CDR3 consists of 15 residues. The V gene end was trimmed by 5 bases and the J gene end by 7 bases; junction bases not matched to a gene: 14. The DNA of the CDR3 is TGTGCCTGGCAAAAGGGGGCCCTGGTGGGACAGCCCCAGCATTTT. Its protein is CAWQKGALVGQPQHF.

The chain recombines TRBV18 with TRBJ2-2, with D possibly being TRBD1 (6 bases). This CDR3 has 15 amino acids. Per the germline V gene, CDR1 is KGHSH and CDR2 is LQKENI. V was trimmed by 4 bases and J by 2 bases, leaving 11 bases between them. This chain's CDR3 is CASSRGGVNTGELFF. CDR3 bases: TGTGCCAGCTCACGTGGGGGCGTCAACACCGGGGAGCTGTTTTTT.

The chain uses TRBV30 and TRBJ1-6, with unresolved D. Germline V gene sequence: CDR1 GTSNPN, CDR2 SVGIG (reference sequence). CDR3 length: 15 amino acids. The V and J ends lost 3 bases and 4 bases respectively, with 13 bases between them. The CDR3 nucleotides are TGTGCCTGGAGCCCGCTCAACGGTTATAATTCACCCCTCCACTTT. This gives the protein CAWSPLNGYNSPLHF.

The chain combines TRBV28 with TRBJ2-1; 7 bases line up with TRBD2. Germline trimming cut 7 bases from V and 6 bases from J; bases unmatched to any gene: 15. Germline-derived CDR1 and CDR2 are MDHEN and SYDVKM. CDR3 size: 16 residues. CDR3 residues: CASTASLARPFNEQFF. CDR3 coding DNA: TGTGCCAGCACCGCATCACTAGCGAGGCCCTTCAATGAGCAGTTCTTC. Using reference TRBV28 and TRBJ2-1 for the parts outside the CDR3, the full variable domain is DVKVTQSSRYLVKRTGEKVFLECVQDMDHENMFWYRQDPGLGLRLIYFSYDVKMKEKGDIPEGYSVSREKKERFSLILESASTNQTSMYLCASTASLARPFNEQFFGPGTRLTVL.

CDR3 nucleotides: TGTGCCAGCAGCGTAGCCTCCCGAGAGACCCAGTACTTC. Translating it yields CASSVASRETQYF. V is TRBV9 and J is TRBJ2-5; no clear D gene. This CDR3 contains 13 residues. V was trimmed by 0 bases and J by 4 bases, leaving 7 bases between them. Germline V gene sequence: CDR1 SGDLS, CDR2 YYNGEE.

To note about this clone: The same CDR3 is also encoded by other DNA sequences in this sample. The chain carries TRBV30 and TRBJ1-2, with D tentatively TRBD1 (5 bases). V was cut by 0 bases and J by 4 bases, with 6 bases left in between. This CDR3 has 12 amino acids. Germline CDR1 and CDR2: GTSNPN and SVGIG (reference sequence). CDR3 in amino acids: CAWSVGGYGYTF. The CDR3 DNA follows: TGTGCCTGGAGTGTTGGGGGCTATGGCTACACCTTC.

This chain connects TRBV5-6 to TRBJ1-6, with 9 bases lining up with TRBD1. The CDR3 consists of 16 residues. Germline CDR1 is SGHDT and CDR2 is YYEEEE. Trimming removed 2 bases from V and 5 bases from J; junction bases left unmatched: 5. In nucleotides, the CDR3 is TGTGCCAGCAGCTTTAACCGGGACAGGGATAATTCACCCCTCCACTTT. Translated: CASSFNRDRDNSPLHF.

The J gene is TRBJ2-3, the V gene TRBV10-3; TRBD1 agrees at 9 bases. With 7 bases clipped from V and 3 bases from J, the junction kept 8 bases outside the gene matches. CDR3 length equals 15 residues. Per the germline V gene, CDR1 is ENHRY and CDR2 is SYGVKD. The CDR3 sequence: CAITADRGGTDTQYF. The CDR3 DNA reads TGTGCCATCACTGCGGACAGGGGCGGGACAGATACGCAGTATTTT.

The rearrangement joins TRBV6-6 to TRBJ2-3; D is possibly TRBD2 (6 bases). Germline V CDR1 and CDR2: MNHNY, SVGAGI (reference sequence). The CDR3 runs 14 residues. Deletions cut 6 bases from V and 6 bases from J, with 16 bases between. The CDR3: CASSRGAPPDTQYF. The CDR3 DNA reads TGTGCCAGCAGCCGCGGGGCCCCACCCGATACGCAGTATTTT.

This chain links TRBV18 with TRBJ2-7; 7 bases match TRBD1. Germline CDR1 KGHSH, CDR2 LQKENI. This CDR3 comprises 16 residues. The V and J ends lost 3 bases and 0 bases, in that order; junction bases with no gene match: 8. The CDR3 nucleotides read TGTGCCAGCTCACCTGCAGGGGGAAGAGCCTCCTACGAGCAGTACTTC. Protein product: CASSPAGGRASYEQYF.

The CDR3 nucleotides read TGTGCCAGCAGTCCTCAGACAGGCTATGGCTACACCTTC. Amino acid sequence: CASSPQTGYGYTF. The chain couples TRBV6-5 to TRBJ1-2; a weak D match, TRBD1 (6 bases). Trimming left V 5 bases short and J 4 bases short, with 11 bases between. The CDR3 extends over 13 amino acids. Germline CDR1 and CDR2: MNHEY and SVGAGI.

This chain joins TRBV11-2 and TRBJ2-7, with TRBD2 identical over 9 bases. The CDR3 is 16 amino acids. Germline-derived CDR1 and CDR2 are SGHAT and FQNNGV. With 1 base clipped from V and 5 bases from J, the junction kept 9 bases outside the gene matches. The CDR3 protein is CASSLAFLAGRDEQYF. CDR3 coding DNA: TGTGCCAGCAGCTTAGCTTTCCTAGCGGGGAGGGACGAGCAGTACTTC. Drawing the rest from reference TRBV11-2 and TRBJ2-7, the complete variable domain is EAGVAQSPRYKIIEKRQSVAFWCNPISGHATLYWYQQILGQGPKLLIQFQNNGVVDDSQLPKDRFSAERLKGVDSTLKIQPAKLEDSAVYLCASSLAFLAGRDEQYFGPGTRLTVT.

In DNA form, the CDR3 reads TGTGCCAGTAGGACTTCACCGGGCCAAGCTAACTATGGCTACACCTTC. Amino acid sequence: CASRTSPGQANYGYTF. The rearrangement joins TRBV19 to TRBJ1-2; D call uncertain. Trimming cost V 6 bases and J 0 bases, with 17 bases left between them. The length of the CDR3 is 16 residues. The germline V gene has CDR1 LNHDA and CDR2 SQIVND (reference sequence).

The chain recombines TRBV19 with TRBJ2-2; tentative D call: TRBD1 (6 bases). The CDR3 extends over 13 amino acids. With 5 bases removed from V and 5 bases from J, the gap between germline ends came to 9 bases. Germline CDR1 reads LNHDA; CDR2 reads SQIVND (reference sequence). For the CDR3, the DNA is TGTGCCAGTAGTGACCAGGGGACCGGGGAGCTGTTTTTT. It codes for CASSDQGTGELFF.

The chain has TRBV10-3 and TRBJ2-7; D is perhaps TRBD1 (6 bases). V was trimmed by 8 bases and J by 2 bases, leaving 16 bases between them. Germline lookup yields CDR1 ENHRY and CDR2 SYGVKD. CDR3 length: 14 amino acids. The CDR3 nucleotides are TGTGCCATCGGAAGGACAGAAGTAACCTACGAGCAGTACTTC. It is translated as CAIGRTEVTYEQYF.

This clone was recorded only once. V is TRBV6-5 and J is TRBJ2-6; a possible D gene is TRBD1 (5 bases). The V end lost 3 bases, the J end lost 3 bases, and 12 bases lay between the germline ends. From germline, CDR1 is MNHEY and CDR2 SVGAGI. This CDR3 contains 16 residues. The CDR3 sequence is CASSYQGTFGANVLTF. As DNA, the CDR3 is TGTGCCAGCAGTTATCAGGGAACGTTTGGGGCCAACGTCCTGACTTTC.

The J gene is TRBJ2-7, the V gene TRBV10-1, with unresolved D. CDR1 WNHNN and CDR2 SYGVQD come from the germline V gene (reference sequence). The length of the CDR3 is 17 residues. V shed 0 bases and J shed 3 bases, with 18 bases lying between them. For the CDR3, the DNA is TGCGCCAGCAGTGAGTCGGTGGGTTTCGGCGTAAGCTACGAGCAGTACTTC. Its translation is CASSESVGFGVSYEQYF.

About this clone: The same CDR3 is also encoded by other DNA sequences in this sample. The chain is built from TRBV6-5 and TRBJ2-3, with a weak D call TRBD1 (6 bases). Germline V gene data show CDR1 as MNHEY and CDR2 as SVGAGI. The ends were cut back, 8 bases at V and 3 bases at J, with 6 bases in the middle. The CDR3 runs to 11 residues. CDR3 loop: CASGQTDTQYF. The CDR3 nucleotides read TGTGCCAGCGGACAGACAGATACGCAGTATTTT.

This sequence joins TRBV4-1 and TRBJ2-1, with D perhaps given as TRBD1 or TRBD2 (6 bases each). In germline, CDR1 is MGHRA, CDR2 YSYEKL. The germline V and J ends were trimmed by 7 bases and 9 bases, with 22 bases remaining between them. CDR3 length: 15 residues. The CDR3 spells CASNRRAGEMVEQFF. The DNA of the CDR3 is TGCGCCAGCAACCGGAGGGCAGGGGAAATGGTTGAGCAGTTCTTC.

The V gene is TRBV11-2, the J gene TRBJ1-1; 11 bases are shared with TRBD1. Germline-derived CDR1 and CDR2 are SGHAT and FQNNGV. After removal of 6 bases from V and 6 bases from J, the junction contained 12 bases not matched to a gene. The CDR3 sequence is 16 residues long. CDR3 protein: CASSSSGTGGRAEAFF. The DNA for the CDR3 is TGTGCCAGCAGTTCGTCCGGGACAGGGGGAAGGGCTGAAGCTTTCTTT.

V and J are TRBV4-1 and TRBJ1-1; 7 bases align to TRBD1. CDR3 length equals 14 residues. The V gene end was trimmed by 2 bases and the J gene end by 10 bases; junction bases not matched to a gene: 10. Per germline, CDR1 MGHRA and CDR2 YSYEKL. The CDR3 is CASSQQDRITSAFF. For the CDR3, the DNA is TGCGCCAGCAGCCAACAGGACAGGATTACTTCAGCTTTCTTT.

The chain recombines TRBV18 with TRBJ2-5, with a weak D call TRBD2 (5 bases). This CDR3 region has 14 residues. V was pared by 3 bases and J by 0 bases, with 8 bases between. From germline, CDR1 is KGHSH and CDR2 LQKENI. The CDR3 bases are TGTGCCAGCTCACCTTACGGGAACCAAGAGACCCAGTACTTC. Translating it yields CASSPYGNQETQYF.

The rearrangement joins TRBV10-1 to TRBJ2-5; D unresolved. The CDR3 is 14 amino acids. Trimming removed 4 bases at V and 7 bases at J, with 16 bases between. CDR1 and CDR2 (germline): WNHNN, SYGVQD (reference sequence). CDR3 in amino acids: CASSAGSPLGTQYF. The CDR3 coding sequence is TGCGCCAGCAGTGCTGGCAGCCCTTTGGGGACCCAGTACTTC.

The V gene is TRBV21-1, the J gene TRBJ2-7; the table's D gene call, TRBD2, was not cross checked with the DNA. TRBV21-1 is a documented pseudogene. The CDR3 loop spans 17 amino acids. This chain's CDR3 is CASSIKGASGGGNEQYF. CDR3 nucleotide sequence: TGTGCCAGCAGCATAAAGGGGGCTAGCGGGGGAGGCAACGAGCAGTACTTC.

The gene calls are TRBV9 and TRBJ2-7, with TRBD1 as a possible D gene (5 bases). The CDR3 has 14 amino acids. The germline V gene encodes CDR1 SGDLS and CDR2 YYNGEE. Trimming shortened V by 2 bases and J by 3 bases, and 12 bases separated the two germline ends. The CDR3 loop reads CASSVLGQGYEQYF. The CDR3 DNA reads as TGTGCCAGCAGCGTTCTAGGCCAGGGCTACGAGCAGTACTTC.

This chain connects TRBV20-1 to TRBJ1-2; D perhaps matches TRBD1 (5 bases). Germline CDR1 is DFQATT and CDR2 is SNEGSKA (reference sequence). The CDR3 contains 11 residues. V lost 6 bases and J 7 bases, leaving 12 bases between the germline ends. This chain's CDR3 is CSAGLGGGYTF. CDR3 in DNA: TGCAGTGCCGGACTGGGGGGTGGCTACACCTTC.

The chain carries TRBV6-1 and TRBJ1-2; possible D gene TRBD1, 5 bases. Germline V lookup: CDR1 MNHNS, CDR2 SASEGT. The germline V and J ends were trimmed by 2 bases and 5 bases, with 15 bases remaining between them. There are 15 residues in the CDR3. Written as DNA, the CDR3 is TGTGCCAGCAGTGAACCGACCCGTCAGGGATATGGCTACACCTTC. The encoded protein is CASSEPTRQGYGYTF.